The 16 T cell receptor beta chains listed next were all sequenced from one sample in a study of Ad26.COV2.S vaccination and SARS-CoV-2 variants (dated by TCRdb to the early 2020s). What the treatment or condition label conveys for this sample: 19 received Ad26.COV2.S at low or high dose, single or two shots; roughly five received placebo; per-sample allocation not given. Repertoires of vaccine and placebo recipients were sequenced from samples taken on day 63 after the first injection. The library came from the immunoSEQ multiplex PCR assay. The immuneACCESS repertoire file appears here via TCRdb, limited to in-frame rearrangements. These files lack a portion of the clones; in checked studies, under half of the deficit traces to unresolved V genes, and the cause of the others is not known. Here the sample has under 500,000 clones; 92% occur a single time. Of the sample, about 1.6% falls within the top ten clones.

Sequencing was performed on peripheral blood, taken in a trial of Ad26.COV2.S vaccine versus placebo. Every receptor here comes from a person aged 18-60 years who received the Ad26.COV2.S COVID-19 vaccine or a placebo.

The V gene is TRBV30, the J gene TRBJ2-1; TRBD1 might be the D (5 bases). CDR3 length: 13 residues. V was pared by 3 bases and J by 11 bases, with 17 bases between. Germline assignment: CDR1 GTSNPN and CDR2 SVGIG (reference sequence). The CDR3 DNA follows: TGTGCCTGGAGCGAAACCCCGAAGGACAAGCAGTTCTTC. It is translated as CAWSETPKDKQFF.

The V and J genes are TRBV6-1 and TRBJ2-7; TRBD1 agrees at 9 bases. Trimming cost V 5 bases and J 2 bases; bases outside gene matches: 4. Germline loops: CDR1 MNHNS, CDR2 SASEGT. The CDR3 totals 14 residues. The CDR3 here is CASSSRDRAYEQYF. Here the CDR3 DNA reads TGTGCCAGCAGTTCCCGGGACAGGGCCTACGAGCAGTACTTC.

The rearrangement uses TRBV19 and TRBJ2-5, with TRBD2 identical over 12 bases. Germline V gene lookup returns CDR1 LNHDA and CDR2 SQIVND (reference sequence). This CDR3 region has 16 residues. Germline trimming cut 5 bases from V and 2 bases from J; bases unmatched to any gene: 6. In DNA, the CDR3 is TGTGCCAGTAGTCCACTAGCGGGGGGTCTACAAGAGACCCAGTACTTC. Residues: CASSPLAGGLQETQYF.

The genes are TRBV10-3 and TRBJ1-2; a weak D match, TRBD1 (6 bases). Trimming removed 7 bases from V and 0 bases from J, with 15 bases in between. The CDR3 has 15 residues. Germline V gene data show CDR1 as ENHRY and CDR2 as SYGVKD. DNA of the CDR3: TGTGCCATCACACGGGCAGGGGAGGCTAACTATGGCTACACCTTC. Translation: CAITRAGEANYGYTF.

This rearrangement joins TRBV5-6 to TRBJ2-1, with D uncertain. There are 16 residues in the CDR3. V lost 0 bases, J lost 3 bases, and 13 bases lay in between. Germline V gives CDR1 SGHDT, CDR2 YYEEEE. CDR3 bases: TGTGCCAGCAGCTTGGAGCAATCTACCTTCTACAATGAGCAGTTCTTC. Its translation: CASSLEQSTFYNEQFF. Looking up the rest from reference TRBV5-6 and TRBJ2-1 gives the full variable domain: DAGVTQSPTHLIKTRGQQVTLRCSPKSGHDTVSWYQQALGQGPQFIFQYYEEEERQRGNFPDRFSGHQFPNYSSELNVNALLLGDSALYLCASSLEQSTFYNEQFFGPGTRLTVL.

The rearrangement uses TRBV4-1 and TRBJ1-5; 10 positions agree with TRBD1. The CDR3 sequence is 16 residues long. The J segment lost 2 bases and the V segment lost 3 bases, leaving 4 bases of the junction unmatched. Germline lookup yields CDR1 MGHRA and CDR2 YSYEKL. The CDR3 protein is CASSHTGTGGNQPQHF. DNA for the CDR3: TGCGCCAGCAGCCACACCGGGACAGGGGGCAATCAGCCCCAGCATTTT.

Worth noting for this clone: In this CDR3 the conserved last residue, phenylalanine or tryptophan, is missing, so a read error is likely. No DNA is shown, since the ends of the CDR3 on it are uncertain; the CDR3 is the one TCRdb lists. The chain combines TRBV11-3 with TRBJ1-1; the table's D call of TRBD1 was not tested on the DNA. Germline V lookup: CDR1 SGHNT, CDR2 YENEEA. The CDR3 is made up of 14 amino acids, end residues included. CDR3 sequence reads: CASSLVRAYRERRG.

V and J are TRBV10-2 and TRBJ2-1; D is possibly TRBD1 (6 bases). The germline V and J ends were trimmed by 3 bases and 3 bases, with 12 bases remaining between them. The CDR3 contains 15 residues. Germline lookup yields CDR1 WSHSY and CDR2 SAAADI. CDR3 bases: TGCGCCAGCAGTGACAGGGGCATTGGCTACAATGAGCAGTTCTTC. Protein: CASSDRGIGYNEQFF.

Regarding this clone: A junction boundary mismatches the germline segment, possibly from a read error. The rearrangement joins TRBV7-9 to TRBJ2-7; 11 nucleotides line up with TRBD1. Per the germline V gene, CDR1 is SEHNR and CDR2 is FQNEAQ (reference sequence). The CDR3 is 12 amino acids. Here the CDR3 DNA reads TGTGCCAGCAGCTTAGGGGGACAGGGGGTGGACTTC. Translation gives CASSLGGQGVDF.

V is TRBV30 and J is TRBJ1-1; D not resolved. Germline CDR1 GTSNPN, CDR2 SVGIG (reference sequence). The CDR3 runs to 13 residues. Deletions cut 1 base from V and 4 bases from J, with 10 bases between. The chain's CDR3 is CAWSETLGTEAFF. Here the CDR3 DNA reads TGTGCCTGGAGTGAGACACTGGGCACTGAAGCTTTCTTT.

CDR3: CASSESGGAPYNEQFF. Here the CDR3 DNA reads TGCGCCAGCAGTGAAAGCGGGGGGGCTCCCTACAATGAGCAGTTCTTC. The chain recombines TRBV10-1 with TRBJ2-1, with 10 bases matching TRBD2. The CDR3 contains 16 residues. The V gene end was trimmed by 3 bases and the J gene end by 2 bases; junction bases not matched to a gene: 4. Germline V gene lookup returns CDR1 WNHNN and CDR2 SYGVQD (reference sequence).

The chain couples TRBV3-1 (or the pseudogene TRBV3-2) to TRBJ1-4; D uncertain. Germline V CDR1 and CDR2: LGHDT, YNNKEL (reference sequence). The CDR3 loop spans 17 amino acids. Trimming stripped 0 bases from V and 11 bases from J, with 22 bases between. The CDR3 is CASSQDIGGGPVGKLFF. The CDR3, as DNA: TGTGCCAGCAGCCAAGATATAGGTGGAGGGCCCGTGGGTAAACTGTTTTTT.

V gene TRBV21-1 combines with J gene TRBJ1-1. TRBV21-1 represents a pseudogene. The length of the CDR3 is 13 residues. This chain's CDR3 is CASSNPGSTRAFF. CDR3 bases: TGTGCCAGCAGCAACCCGGGGAGTACAAGGGCTTTCTTT.

The CDR3 sequence: CASSQSGNGNEQFF. DNA of the CDR3: TGCGCCAGCAGCCAATCGGGAAATGGCAATGAGCAGTTCTTC. V gene TRBV4-1 combines with J gene TRBJ2-1, with a tentative D call TRBD2 (5 bases). The germline CDR1 and CDR2 sequences are MGHRA and YSYEKL. With 2 bases removed from V and 6 bases from J, the gap between germline ends came to 11 bases. This CDR3 spans 14 amino acids.

The chain recombines TRBV5-6 with TRBJ2-5; tentative D call: TRBD1 (6 bases). CDR1 and CDR2 (germline): SGHDT, YYEEEE. Deletions cut 2 bases from V and 0 bases from J, with 11 bases between. The CDR3 spans 15 residues. CDR3 sequence: CASSLWTAYQETQYF. CDR3 nucleotide sequence: TGTGCCAGCAGCTTATGGACAGCTTACCAAGAGACCCAGTACTTC.

The chain carries TRBV7-2 and TRBJ1-5; 9 nucleotides align to TRBD1. CDR3 length equals 16 residues. The V segment lost 1 base and the J segment 6 bases; nucleotides outside the gene matches: 7. CDR1 and CDR2 (germline): SGHTA, FQGNSA. The CDR3 protein is CASSLVGGTGSQPQHF. CDR3 bases: TGTGCCAGCAGCTTAGTAGGGGGGACAGGGTCTCAGCCCCAGCATTTT.